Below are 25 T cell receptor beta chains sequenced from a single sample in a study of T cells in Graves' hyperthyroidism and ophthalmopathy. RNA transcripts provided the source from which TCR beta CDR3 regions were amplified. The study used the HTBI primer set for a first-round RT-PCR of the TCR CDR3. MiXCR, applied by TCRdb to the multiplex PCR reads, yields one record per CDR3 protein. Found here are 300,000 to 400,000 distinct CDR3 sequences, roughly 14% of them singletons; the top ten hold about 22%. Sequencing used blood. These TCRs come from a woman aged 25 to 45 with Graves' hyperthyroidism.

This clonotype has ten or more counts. The CDR3 DNA reads as TGTGCCAGCAGCCGGGACAGGGCCTACGAGCAGTACTTC. Its translation is CASSRDRAYEQYF. The chain is built from TRBV7-2 and TRBJ2-7, with TRBD1 matching over 9 bases. V lost 5 bases and J lost 2; bases outside the gene matches: 1. Germline V CDR1 and CDR2: SGHTA, FQGNSA. The CDR3 covers 13 residues.

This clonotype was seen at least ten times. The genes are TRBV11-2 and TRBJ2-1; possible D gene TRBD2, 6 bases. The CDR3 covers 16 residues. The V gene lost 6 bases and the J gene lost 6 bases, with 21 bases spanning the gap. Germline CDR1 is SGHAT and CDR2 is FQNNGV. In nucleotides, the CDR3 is TGTGCCAGCAGACACCTAGCGTTGGCGCGGCGCAATGAGCAGTTCTTC. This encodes CASRHLALARRNEQFF.

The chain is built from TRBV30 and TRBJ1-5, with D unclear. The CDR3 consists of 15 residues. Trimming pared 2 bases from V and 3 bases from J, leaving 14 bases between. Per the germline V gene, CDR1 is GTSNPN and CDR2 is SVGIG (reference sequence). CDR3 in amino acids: CAWSPRGRINQPQHF. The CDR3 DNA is TGTGCCTGGAGTCCACGAGGACGGATCAATCAGCCCCAGCATTTT.

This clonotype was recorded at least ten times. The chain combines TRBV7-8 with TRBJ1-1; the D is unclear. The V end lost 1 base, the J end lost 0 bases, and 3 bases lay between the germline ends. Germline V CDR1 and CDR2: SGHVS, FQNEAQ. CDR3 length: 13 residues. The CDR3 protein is CASSLDVNTEAFF. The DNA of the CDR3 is TGTGCCAGCAGCTTAGATGTGAACACTGAAGCTTTCTTT.

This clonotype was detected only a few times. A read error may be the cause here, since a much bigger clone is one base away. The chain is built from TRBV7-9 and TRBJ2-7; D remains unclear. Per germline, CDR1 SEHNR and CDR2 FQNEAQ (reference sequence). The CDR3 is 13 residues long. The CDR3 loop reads CASSRRVPYEQCF. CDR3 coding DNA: TGTGCCAGCAGCCGTCGAGTACCCTACGAGCAGTGCTTC.

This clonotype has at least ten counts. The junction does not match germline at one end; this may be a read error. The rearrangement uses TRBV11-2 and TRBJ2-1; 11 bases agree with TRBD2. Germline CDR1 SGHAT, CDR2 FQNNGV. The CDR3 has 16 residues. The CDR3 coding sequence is TGTGCCAGCAGCTTACTAGCGGGAGGCTCCAACAATGAGCAGTTCTTC. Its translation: CASSLLAGGSNNEQFF.

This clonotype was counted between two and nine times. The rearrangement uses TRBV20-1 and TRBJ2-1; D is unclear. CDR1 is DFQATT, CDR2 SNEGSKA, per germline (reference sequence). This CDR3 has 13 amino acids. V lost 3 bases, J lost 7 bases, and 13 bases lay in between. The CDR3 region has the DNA TGCAGTGCTAGTGGTCAACAAGATAATGAGCAGTTCTTC. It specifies CSASGQQDNEQFF.

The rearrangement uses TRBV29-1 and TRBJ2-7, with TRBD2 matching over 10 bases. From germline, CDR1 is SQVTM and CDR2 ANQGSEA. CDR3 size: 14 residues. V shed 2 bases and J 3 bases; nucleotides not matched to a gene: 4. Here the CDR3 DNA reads TGCAGCGTTGAAATGGCTAGCGGGAGCTACGAGCAGTACTTC. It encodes CSVEMASGSYEQYF.

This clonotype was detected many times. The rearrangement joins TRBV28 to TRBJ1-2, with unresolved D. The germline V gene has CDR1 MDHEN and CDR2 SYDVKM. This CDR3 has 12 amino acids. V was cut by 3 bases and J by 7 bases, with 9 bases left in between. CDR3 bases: TGTGCCAGCAGTTTCCTAAGGCGTGGCTACACCTTC. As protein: CASSFLRRGYTF.

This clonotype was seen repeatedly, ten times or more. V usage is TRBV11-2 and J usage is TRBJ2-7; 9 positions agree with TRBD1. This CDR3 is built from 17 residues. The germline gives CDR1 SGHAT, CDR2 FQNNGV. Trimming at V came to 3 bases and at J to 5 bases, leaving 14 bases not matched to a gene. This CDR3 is CASSFQLPGTGSDEQYF. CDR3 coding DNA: TGTGCCAGCAGCTTTCAACTGCCCGGGACAGGGAGCGACGAGCAGTACTTC.

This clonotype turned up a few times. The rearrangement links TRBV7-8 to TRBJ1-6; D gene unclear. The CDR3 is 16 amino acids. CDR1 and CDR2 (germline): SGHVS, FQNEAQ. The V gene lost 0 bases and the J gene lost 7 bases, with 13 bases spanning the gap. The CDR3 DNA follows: TGTGCCAGCAGCTTAGCGAGGTGGCAGCTCAATTCACCCCTCCACTTT. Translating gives CASSLARWQLNSPLHF.

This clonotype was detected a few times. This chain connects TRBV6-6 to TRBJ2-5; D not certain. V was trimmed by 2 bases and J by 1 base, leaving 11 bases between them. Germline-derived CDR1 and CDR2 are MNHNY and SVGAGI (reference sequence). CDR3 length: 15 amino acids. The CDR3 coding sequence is TGTGCCAGCAGTTACAACCCTACGCGCCAAGAGACCCAGTACTTC. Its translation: CASSYNPTRQETQYF.

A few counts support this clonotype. The CDR3 sequence is CASSGLAGGWEQFF. The CDR3 coding sequence is TGTGCCAGCAGCGGACTAGCGGGAGGATGGGAGCAGTTCTTC. This chain connects TRBV12-3 or TRBV12-4 to TRBJ2-1; 14 bases fit TRBD2. CDR3 length: 14 residues. The ends lost 6 bases at V and 10 bases at J; junction bases unmatched: 5.

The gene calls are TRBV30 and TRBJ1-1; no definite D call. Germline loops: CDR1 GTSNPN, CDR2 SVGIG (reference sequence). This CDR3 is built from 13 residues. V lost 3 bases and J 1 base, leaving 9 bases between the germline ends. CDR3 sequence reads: CAWSPGPNTEAFF. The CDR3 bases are TGTGCCTGGAGCCCGGGCCCGAACACTGAAGCTTTCTTT.

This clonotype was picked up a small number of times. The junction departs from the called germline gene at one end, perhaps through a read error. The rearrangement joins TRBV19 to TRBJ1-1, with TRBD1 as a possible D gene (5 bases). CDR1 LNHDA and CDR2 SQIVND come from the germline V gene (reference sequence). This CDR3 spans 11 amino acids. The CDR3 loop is CATARGVEASF. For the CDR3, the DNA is TGTGCCACCGCCCGGGGGGTTGAAGCTTCCTTT.

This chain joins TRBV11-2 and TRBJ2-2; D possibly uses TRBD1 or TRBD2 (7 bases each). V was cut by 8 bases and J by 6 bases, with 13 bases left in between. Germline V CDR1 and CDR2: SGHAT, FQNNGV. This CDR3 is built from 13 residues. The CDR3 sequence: CASLSGTAGELFF. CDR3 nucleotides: TGTGCCAGCCTGAGCGGGACAGCCGGGGAGCTGTTTTTT.

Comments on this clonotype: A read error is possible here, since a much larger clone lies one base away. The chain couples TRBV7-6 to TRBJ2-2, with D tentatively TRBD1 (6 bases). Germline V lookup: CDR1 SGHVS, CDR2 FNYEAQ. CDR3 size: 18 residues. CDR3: CASSFKLTGTSNAGELFF. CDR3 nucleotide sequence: TGTGCCAGCAGCTTTAAGCTTACCGGGACATCGAACGCCGGGGAGCTGTTTTTT.

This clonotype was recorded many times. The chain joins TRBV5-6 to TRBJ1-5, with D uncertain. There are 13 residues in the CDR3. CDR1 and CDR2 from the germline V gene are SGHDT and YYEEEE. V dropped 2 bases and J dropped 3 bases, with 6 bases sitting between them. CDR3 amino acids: CASSFGTNQPQHF. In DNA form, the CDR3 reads TGTGCCAGCAGCTTTGGCACCAATCAGCCCCAGCATTTT. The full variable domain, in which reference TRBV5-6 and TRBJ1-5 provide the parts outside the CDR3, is DAGVTQSPTHLIKTRGQQVTLRCSPKSGHDTVSWYQQALGQGPQFIFQYYEEEERQRGNFPDRFSGHQFPNYSSELNVNALLLGDSALYLCASSFGTNQPQHFGDGTRLSIL.

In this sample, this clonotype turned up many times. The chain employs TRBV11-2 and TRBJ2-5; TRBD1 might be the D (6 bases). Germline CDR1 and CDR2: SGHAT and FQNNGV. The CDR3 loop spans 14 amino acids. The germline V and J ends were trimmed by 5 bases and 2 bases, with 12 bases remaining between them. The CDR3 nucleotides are TGTGCCAGCAGCCCAGGGACATTTCAAGAGACCCAGTACTTC. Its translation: CASSPGTFQETQYF.

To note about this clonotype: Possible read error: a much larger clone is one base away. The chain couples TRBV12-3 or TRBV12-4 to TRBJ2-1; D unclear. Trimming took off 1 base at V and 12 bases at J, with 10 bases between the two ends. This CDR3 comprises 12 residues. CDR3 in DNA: TGTGCCAGCAGTTTAGACCTCGATGGGCAGTTCTTC. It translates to CASSLDLDGQFF.

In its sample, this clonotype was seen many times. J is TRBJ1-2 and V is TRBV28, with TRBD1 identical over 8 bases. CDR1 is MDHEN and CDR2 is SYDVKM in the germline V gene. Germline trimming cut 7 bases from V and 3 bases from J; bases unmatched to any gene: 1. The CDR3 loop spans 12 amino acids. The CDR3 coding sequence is TGTGCCAGCAAGGGACAGGACTATGGCTACACCTTC. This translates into CASKGQDYGYTF.

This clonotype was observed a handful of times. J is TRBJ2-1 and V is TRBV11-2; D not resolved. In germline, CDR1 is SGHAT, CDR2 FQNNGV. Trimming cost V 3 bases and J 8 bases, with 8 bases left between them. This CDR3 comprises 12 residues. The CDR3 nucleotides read TGTGCCAGCAGCTTTAATTCGGATGAGCAGTTCTTC. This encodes CASSFNSDEQFF.

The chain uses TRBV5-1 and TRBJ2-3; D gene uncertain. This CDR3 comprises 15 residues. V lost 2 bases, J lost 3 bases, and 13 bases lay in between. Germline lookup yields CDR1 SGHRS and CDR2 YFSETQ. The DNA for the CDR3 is TGCGCCAGCAGCTTACGGCGAGCCGGTACAGATACGCAGTATTTT. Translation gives CASSLRRAGTDTQYF.

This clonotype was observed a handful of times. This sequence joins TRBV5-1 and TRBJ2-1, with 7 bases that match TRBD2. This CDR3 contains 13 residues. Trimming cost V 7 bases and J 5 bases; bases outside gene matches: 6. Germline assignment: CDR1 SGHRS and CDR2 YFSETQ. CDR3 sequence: CASQSGTDNEQFF. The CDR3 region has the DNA TGCGCCAGCCAAAGCGGGACTGACAATGAGCAGTTCTTC.

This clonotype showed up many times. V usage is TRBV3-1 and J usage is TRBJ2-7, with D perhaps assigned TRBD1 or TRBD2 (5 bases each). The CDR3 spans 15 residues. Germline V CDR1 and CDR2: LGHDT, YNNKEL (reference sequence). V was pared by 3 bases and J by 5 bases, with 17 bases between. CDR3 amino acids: CASSQTRERGHEQYF. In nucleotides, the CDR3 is TGTGCCAGCAGCCAGACCCGGGAAAGGGGTCACGAGCAGTACTTC.